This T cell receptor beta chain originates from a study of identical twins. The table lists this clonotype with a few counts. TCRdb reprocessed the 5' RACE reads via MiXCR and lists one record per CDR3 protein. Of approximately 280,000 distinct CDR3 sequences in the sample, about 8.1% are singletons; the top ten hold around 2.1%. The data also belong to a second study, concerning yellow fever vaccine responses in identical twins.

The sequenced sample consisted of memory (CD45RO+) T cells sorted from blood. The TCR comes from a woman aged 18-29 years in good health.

Here the CDR3 reads CASRTGQGSDEQFF. The CDR3 bases are TGTGCCAGCAGAACGGGACAGGGCTCGGATGAGCAGTTCTTC. The chain joins TRBV28 to TRBJ2-1; 9 bases agree with TRBD1. The V segment lost 6 bases and the J segment 8 bases; nucleotides outside the gene matches: 8. From germline, CDR1 is MDHEN and CDR2 SYDVKM. CDR3 size: 14 residues.